The rows below give T cell receptor beta chains drawn from one sample of a study of glioma-infiltrating T cells. MiXCR, run by TCRdb on the multiplex PCR reads, gives a single entry per CDR3 protein. Among 150,000 or so distinct CDR3 sequences, more than 35% were seen once, and the ten largest hold about 18%. Sequencing was carried out using glioma tissue, nonneoplastic brain tissue, or PBMCs (not recorded which). Every receptor here comes from a human donor with low-grade glioma or glioblastoma, undergoing nonglioma brain surgery, or in good health (not recorded which). Both conserved end residues are part of each CDR3. The order of the fields is D gene, J gene, V gene, clone size, CDR3 DNA, CDR3 protein. A D gene is named only where the DNA matches it firmly. For some rows the clone size is stated as once, few or many, or as a class when expanded; others skip it.

d_gene: .
j_gene: TRBJ2-2
v_gene: TRBV4-1
abundance: .
CDR3nt: TGCGCCAGCAGCCAGTCTCGCGTTATCGGGGAGCTGTTTTTT
CDR3aa: CASSQSRVIGELFF

d_gene: .
j_gene: TRBJ2-3
v_gene: TRBV6-2/TRBV6-3
abundance: few
CDR3nt: TGTGCCAGCAGTTATGCCGACGGTGGCACAGATACGCAGTATTTT
CDR3aa: CASSYADGGTDTQYF

d_gene: .
j_gene: TRBJ1-1
v_gene: TRBV15
abundance: .
CDR3nt: TGTGCCACCAGCAGAGGAGGGAACACTGAAGCTTTCTTT
CDR3aa: CATSRGGNTEAFF

d_gene: .
j_gene: TRBJ2-5
v_gene: TRBV6-1
abundance: few
CDR3nt: TGTGCCAGCAGACTAAACCGGGCCAGCGACCAAGAGACCCAGTACTTC
CDR3aa: CASRLNRASDQETQYF

d_gene: .
j_gene: TRBJ1-3
v_gene: TRBV6-1
abundance: few
CDR3nt: TGTGCCATCGTGGGGGATTCAGGAAACACCATATATTTT
CDR3aa: CAIVGDSGNTIYF

d_gene: .
j_gene: TRBJ1-2
v_gene: TRBV4-3
abundance: few
CDR3nt: TGCGCCAGCAGCCAAGAGGGACATAACTATGGCTACACCTTC
CDR3aa: CASSQEGHNYGYTF

d_gene: TRBD1
j_gene: TRBJ2-1
v_gene: TRBV6-6
abundance: .
CDR3nt: TGTGCCAGCAGTTACTCGGTCGGACAGGGGGACAATGAGCAGTTCTTC
CDR3aa: CASSYSVGQGDNEQFF

d_gene: .
j_gene: TRBJ1-2
v_gene: TRBV29-1
abundance: .
CDR3nt: TGCAGCGTTGGCGGGGGCCGAGGTAACACCTTC
CDR3aa: CSVGGGRGNTF

d_gene: .
j_gene: TRBJ1-5
v_gene: TRBV27
abundance: many
CDR3nt: TGTGCCAGCGGTACAGGACATCAGCCCCAGCATTTT
CDR3aa: CASGTGHQPQHF

d_gene: TRBD2
j_gene: TRBJ2-1
v_gene: TRBV6-1
abundance: .
CDR3nt: TGTGCCAGCAGTGCACTAGCGGGATTTAGCTCCTACAATGAGCAGTTCTTC
CDR3aa: CASSALAGFSSYNEQFF

d_gene: .
j_gene: TRBJ1-1
v_gene: TRBV6-2/TRBV6-3
abundance: .
CDR3nt: TGTGCCAGCGGAAAGACAGGCCACCGTTCGGCTTCCTTT
CDR3aa: CASGKTGHRSASF

d_gene: .
j_gene: TRBJ1-1
v_gene: TRBV20-1
abundance: .
CDR3nt: TGCAGTGGGATGAAGGGGACGAACACTGAAGCTTTCTTT
CDR3aa: CSGMKGTNTEAFF

d_gene: .
j_gene: TRBJ2-3
v_gene: TRBV20-1
abundance: many
CDR3nt: TGCAGTGCTAGACAGGGTATGGGCACAGATACGCAGTATTTT
CDR3aa: CSARQGMGTDTQYF

d_gene: .
j_gene: TRBJ1-1
v_gene: TRBV7-9
abundance: .
CDR3nt: TGTGCCCGCAGCCCGGGCCCAACCGGCGCTGAAGCTTTCTTT
CDR3aa: CARSPGPTGAEAFF

d_gene: TRBD1
j_gene: TRBJ2-1
v_gene: TRBV19
abundance: .
CDR3nt: TGTGCCAGTAGTCCCCGGACAGGGAGCTCCTACAATGAGCAGTTCTTC
CDR3aa: CASSPRTGSSYNEQFF

d_gene: .
j_gene: TRBJ1-6
v_gene: TRBV5-1
abundance: once
CDR3nt: TGCGCCAGCAGTCCAGGGCTGAATTCACCCCTCCACTTT
CDR3aa: CASSPGLNSPLHF

d_gene: TRBD1
j_gene: TRBJ1-6
v_gene: TRBV20-1
abundance: few
CDR3nt: TGCAGTGCACAGGGACAGGGCCATTCACCCCTCCACTTT
CDR3aa: CSAQGQGHSPLHF

d_gene: TRBD2
j_gene: TRBJ2-3
v_gene: TRBV20-1
abundance: .
CDR3nt: TGCAGTGCTAGACTCGCTAGCGGGATGAGCGAGGCAGATACGCAGTATTTT
CDR3aa: CSARLASGMSEADTQYF

d_gene: .
j_gene: TRBJ2-5
v_gene: TRBV6-2/TRBV6-3
abundance: few
CDR3nt: TGTGCCAGCAGTTACCCCCAAGTGGACCTTTGGGAGACCCAGTACTTC
CDR3aa: CASSYPQVDLWETQYF

d_gene: TRBD1
j_gene: TRBJ1-5
v_gene: TRBV6-6
abundance: many
CDR3nt: TGTGCCAGCAGTTACGGACAGGATCAGCCCCAGCATTTT
CDR3aa: CASSYGQDQPQHF

d_gene: .
j_gene: TRBJ1-1
v_gene: TRBV7-2
abundance: few
CDR3nt: TGTGCCAGCCTCCGGGACGAGAACACTGAAGCTTTCTTT
CDR3aa: CASLRDENTEAFF

d_gene: .
j_gene: TRBJ1-1
v_gene: TRBV11-2
abundance: .
CDR3nt: TGTGCCAGCAGCTACGCCGTGAACACTGAAGCTTTCTTT
CDR3aa: CASSYAVNTEAFF

d_gene: .
j_gene: TRBJ2-7
v_gene: TRBV7-2
abundance: many
CDR3nt: TGTGCCAGCAGCTTGTGGCCGGGGGAGCAGTACTTC
CDR3aa: CASSLWPGEQYF

d_gene: .
j_gene: TRBJ2-7
v_gene: TRBV15
abundance: .
CDR3nt: TGTGCCACCAGCAGAGACGGCTACGAGCAGTACTTC
CDR3aa: CATSRDGYEQYF

d_gene: .
j_gene: TRBJ1-2
v_gene: TRBV27
abundance: few
CDR3nt: TGTGCCAGCAGTTTATCGGGAACCATCTATGGCTACACCTTC
CDR3aa: CASSLSGTIYGYTF

d_gene: .
j_gene: TRBJ2-5
v_gene: TRBV20-1
abundance: many
CDR3nt: TGCAGTGCGTCAGGGTTAAGCGTCCAAGAGACCCAGTACTTC
CDR3aa: CSASGLSVQETQYF

d_gene: .
j_gene: TRBJ2-1
v_gene: TRBV7-6
abundance: many
CDR3nt: TGTGCCAGCAGCTTAAAACAGGGTAGTGAGCAGTTCTTC
CDR3aa: CASSLKQGSEQFF

d_gene: TRBD1
j_gene: TRBJ1-2
v_gene: TRBV27
abundance: .
CDR3nt: TGTGCCAGCAGTTTATATCGGACAGGGACCTATGGCTACACCTTC
CDR3aa: CASSLYRTGTYGYTF